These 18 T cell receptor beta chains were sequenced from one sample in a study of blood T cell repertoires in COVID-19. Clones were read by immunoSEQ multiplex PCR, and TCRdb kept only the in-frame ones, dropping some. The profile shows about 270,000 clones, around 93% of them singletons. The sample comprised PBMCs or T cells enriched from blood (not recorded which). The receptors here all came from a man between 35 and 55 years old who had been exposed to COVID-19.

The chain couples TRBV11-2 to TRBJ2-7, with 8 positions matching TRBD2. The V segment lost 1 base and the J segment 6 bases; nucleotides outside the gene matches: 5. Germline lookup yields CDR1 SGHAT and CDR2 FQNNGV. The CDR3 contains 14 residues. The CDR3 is CASSLVPREGEQYF. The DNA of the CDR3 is TGTGCCAGCAGCTTAGTACCCCGGGAGGGCGAGCAGTACTTC.

The CDR3 here is CASSLLAGMVNEQFF. In DNA, the CDR3 is TGTGCCAGCAGTTTACTAGCGGGAATGGTTAATGAGCAGTTCTTC. The chain links TRBV27 to TRBJ2-1; TRBD2 matches 9 bases. Germline CDR1 and CDR2: MNHEY and SMNVEV (reference sequence). V shed 2 bases, J shed 7 bases, and the junction held 6 bases outside the gene matches. The CDR3 is made up of 15 amino acids.

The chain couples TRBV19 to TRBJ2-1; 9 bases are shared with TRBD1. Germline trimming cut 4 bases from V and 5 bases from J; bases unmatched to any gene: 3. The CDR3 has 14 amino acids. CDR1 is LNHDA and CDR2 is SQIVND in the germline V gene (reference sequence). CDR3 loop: CASSRTGVHNEQFF. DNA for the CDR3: TGTGCCAGTAGTAGGACAGGGGTTCACAATGAGCAGTTCTTC.

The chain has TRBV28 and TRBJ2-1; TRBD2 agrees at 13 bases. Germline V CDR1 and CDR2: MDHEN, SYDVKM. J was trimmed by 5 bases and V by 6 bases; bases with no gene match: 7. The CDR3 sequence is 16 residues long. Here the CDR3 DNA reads TGTGCCAGCAGAACCGGGACTAGCGGGAACCACAATGAGCAGTTCTTC. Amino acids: CASRTGTSGNHNEQFF.

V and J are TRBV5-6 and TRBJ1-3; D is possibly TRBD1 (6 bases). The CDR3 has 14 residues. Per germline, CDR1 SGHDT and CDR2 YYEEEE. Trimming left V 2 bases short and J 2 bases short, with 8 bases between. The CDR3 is CASSFSGAGNTIYF. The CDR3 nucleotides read TGTGCCAGCAGCTTTTCAGGGGCTGGAAACACCATATATTTT. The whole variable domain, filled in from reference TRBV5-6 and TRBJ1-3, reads DAGVTQSPTHLIKTRGQQVTLRCSPKSGHDTVSWYQQALGQGPQFIFQYYEEEERQRGNFPDRFSGHQFPNYSSELNVNALLLGDSALYLCASSFSGAGNTIYFGEGSWLTVV.

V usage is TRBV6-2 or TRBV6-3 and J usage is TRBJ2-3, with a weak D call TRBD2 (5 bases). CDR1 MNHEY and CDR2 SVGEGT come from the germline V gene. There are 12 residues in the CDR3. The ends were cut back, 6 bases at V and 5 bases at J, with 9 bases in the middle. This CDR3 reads CASSLTRDTQYF. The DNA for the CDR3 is TGTGCCAGCAGCCTAACTAGAGATACGCAGTATTTT.

The DNA of the CDR3 is TGTGCCATCAGTGACGGGGAACGGGCTCGGACTTTCTTT. It yields the protein CAISDGERARTFF. This rearrangement joins TRBV10-3 to TRBJ1-1, with unresolved D. V was trimmed by 3 bases and J by 12 bases, leaving 17 bases between them. Germline V gene data show CDR1 as ENHRY and CDR2 as SYGVKD. CDR3 size: 13 residues.

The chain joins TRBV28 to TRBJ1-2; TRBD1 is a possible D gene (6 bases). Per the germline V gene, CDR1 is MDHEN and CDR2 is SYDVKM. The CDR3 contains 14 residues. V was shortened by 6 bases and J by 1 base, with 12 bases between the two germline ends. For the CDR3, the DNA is TGTGCCAGCAGACCCGGGACACATAACTATGGCTACACCTTC. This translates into CASRPGTHNYGYTF.

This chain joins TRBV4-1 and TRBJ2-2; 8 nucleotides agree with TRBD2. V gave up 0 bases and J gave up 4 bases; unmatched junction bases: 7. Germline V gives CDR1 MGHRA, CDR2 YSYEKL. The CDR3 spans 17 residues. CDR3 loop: CASSQEDREGFTGELFF. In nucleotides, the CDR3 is TGCGCCAGCAGCCAAGAGGACCGGGAGGGATTCACCGGGGAGCTGTTTTTT.

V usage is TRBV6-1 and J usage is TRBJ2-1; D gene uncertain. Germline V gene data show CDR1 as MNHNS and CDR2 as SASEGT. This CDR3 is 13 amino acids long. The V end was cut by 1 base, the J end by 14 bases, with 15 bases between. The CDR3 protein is CASSEETIVIEFF. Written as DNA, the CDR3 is TGTGCCAGCAGTGAAGAAACTATCGTCATCGAGTTCTTC.

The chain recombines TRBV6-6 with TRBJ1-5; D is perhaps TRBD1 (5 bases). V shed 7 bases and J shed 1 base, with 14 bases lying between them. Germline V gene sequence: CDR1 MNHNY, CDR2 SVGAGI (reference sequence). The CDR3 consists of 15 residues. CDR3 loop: CASKGAGMSNQPQHF. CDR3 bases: TGTGCCAGCAAAGGGGCAGGGATGAGCAATCAGCCCCAGCATTTT.

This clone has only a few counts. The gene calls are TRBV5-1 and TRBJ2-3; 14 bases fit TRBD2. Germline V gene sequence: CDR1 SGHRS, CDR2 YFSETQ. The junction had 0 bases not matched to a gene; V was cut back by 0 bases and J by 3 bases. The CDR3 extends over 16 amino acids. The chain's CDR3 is CASSLGLAGGTDTQYF. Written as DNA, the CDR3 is TGCGCCAGCAGCTTGGGACTAGCGGGAGGGACAGATACGCAGTATTTT.

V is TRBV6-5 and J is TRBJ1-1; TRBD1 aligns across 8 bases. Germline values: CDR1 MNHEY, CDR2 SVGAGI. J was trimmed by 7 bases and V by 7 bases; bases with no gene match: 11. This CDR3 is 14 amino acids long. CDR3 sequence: CASIRDRSGFEAFF. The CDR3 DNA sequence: TGTGCCAGCATTAGGGACAGGTCCGGTTTTGAAGCTTTCTTT.

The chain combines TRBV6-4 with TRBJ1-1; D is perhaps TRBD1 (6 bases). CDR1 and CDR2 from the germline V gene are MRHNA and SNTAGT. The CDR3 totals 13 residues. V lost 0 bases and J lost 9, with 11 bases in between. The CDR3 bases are TGTGCCAGCAGTGACTCGATACAGGGCAAAGCTTTCTTT. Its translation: CASSDSIQGKAFF.

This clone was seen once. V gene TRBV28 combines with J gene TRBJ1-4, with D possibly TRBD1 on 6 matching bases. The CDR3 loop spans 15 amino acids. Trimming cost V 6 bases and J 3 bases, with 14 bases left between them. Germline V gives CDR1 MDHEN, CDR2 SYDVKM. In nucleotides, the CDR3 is TGTGCCAGCAGCACCAGGACAGCCTCTAATGAAAAACTGTTTTTT. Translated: CASSTRTASNEKLFF.

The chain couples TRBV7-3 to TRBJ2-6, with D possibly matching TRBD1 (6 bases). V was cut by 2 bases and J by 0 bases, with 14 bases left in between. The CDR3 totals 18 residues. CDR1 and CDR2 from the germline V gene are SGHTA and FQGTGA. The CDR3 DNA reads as TGTGCCAGCAGCTTAGGCACCGGGACACCCTCTGGGGCCAACGTCCTGACTTTC. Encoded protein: CASSLGTGTPSGANVLTF. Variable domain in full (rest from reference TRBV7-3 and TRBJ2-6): GAGVSQTPSNKVTEKGKYVELRCDPISGHTALYWYRQSLGQGPEFLIYFQGTGAADDSGLPNDRFFAVRPEGSVSTLKIQRTERGDSAVYLCASSLGTGTPSGANVLTFGAGSRLTVL.

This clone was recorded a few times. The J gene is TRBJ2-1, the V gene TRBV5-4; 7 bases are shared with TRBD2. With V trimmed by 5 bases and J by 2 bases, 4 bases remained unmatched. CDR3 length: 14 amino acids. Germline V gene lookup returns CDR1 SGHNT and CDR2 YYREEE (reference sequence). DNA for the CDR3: TGTGCCAGCAGGGGGGACTACGCCTACAATGAGCAGTTCTTC. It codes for CASRGDYAYNEQFF.

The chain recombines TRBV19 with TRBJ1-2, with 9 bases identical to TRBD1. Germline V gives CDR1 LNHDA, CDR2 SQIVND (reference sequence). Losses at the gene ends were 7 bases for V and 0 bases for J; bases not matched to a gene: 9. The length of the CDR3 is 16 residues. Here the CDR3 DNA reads TGTGCCAGTACTCCGGACAGGGGAAGGTCTAACTATGGCTACACCTTC. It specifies CASTPDRGRSNYGYTF.